Below, 21 T cell receptor beta chains from the same sample are listed, as sequenced in a study of blood T cell repertoires in COVID-19. Clones were read by immunoSEQ multiplex PCR, and TCRdb kept only the in-frame ones, dropping some. The table shows around 62,000 clones, with approximately 93% occurring only once. Sequences were obtained from peripheral blood. These TCRs come from a man in his 70s with active COVID-19.

V is TRBV6-5 and J is TRBJ2-3; 8 positions agree with TRBD2. The V gene end was trimmed by 3 bases and the J gene end by 4 bases; junction bases not matched to a gene: 6. This CDR3 is 15 amino acids long. Germline V CDR1 and CDR2: MNHEY, SVGAGI. The CDR3 DNA is TGTGCCAGCAGTTATACGGGGGGGCCGCCAGATACGCAGTATTTT. Protein sequence: CASSYTGGPPDTQYF.

The chain combines TRBV20-1 with TRBJ2-7; 7 nucleotides line up with TRBD2. With 3 bases clipped from V and 3 bases from J, the junction kept 5 bases outside the gene matches. The CDR3 totals 13 residues. Germline V gene data show CDR1 as DFQATT and CDR2 as SNEGSKA (reference sequence). CDR3 region: CSASTGGLYEQYV. In DNA, the CDR3 is TGCAGTGCTAGTACGGGGGGTCTCTACGAGCAGTACGTC.

The chain combines TRBV16 with TRBJ2-1; 8 nucleotides align to TRBD1. V was clipped by 3 bases and J by 3 bases; unmatched bases: 7. Germline-derived CDR1 and CDR2 are KGHSY and FQNENV. The CDR3 runs to 16 residues. The CDR3: CASSQPTGAGYNEQFF. In DNA form, the CDR3 reads TGTGCCAGCAGCCAGCCGACAGGGGCCGGCTACAATGAGCAGTTCTTC.

The rearrangement uses TRBV6-6 and TRBJ1-3; a weak D match, TRBD1 (5 bases). V was trimmed by 7 bases and J by 0 bases, leaving 10 bases between them. The CDR3 extends over 14 amino acids. In germline, CDR1 is MNHNY, CDR2 SVGAGI (reference sequence). In DNA, the CDR3 is TGTGCCAGCATCAGGGAATTCTCTGGAAACACCATATATTTT. It is translated as CASIREFSGNTIYF.

The J gene is TRBJ2-7, the V gene TRBV5-4, with 7 positions matching TRBD1. The CDR3 loop spans 14 amino acids. In germline, CDR1 is SGHNT, CDR2 YYREEE (reference sequence). Germline trimming cut 2 bases from V and 3 bases from J; bases unmatched to any gene: 5. The CDR3 nucleotides are TGTGCCAGCAGCTTTCCGACAGGGAACTACGAGCAGTACTTC. Residues: CASSFPTGNYEQYF. Filled out from reference TRBV5-4 and TRBJ2-7, the complete variable domain reads ETGVTQSPTHLIKTRGQQVTLRCSSQSGHNTVSWYQQALGQGPQFIFQYYREEENGRGNFPPRFSGLQFPNYSSELNVNALELDDSALYLCASSFPTGNYEQYFGPGTRLTVT.

The rearrangement uses TRBV3-1 (or the pseudogene TRBV3-2) and TRBJ2-2; the match to TRBD1 covers 8 bases. Germline CDR1 reads LGHDT; CDR2 reads YNNKEL (reference sequence). Trimming at V came to 5 bases and at J to 4 bases, leaving 9 bases not matched to a gene. The CDR3 spans 16 residues. The CDR3 DNA reads as TGTGCCAGCAGCTCAACTGGCAGGGGGCGCACCGGGGAGCTGTTTTTT. Its protein is CASSSTGRGRTGELFF.

The gene calls are TRBV15 and TRBJ2-1; 11 positions match TRBD2. The germline gives CDR1 LNHNV, CDR2 YYDKDF (reference sequence). Losses at the gene ends were 8 bases for V and 0 bases for J; bases not matched to a gene: 3. CDR3 length equals 15 residues. CDR3: CATETSGGSYNEQFF. The DNA of the CDR3 is TGTGCCACCGAAACTAGCGGGGGCTCCTACAATGAGCAGTTCTTC.

This sequence joins TRBV28 and TRBJ2-1; the D gene is possibly TRBD2 (5 bases). Per germline, CDR1 MDHEN and CDR2 SYDVKM. Trimming took 6 bases from V and 5 from J, leaving 17 bases between them. The CDR3 length is 15 residues. CDR3 loop: CASSHPTTYDNEQFF. The CDR3 coding sequence is TGTGCCAGCAGCCACCCGACTACTTATGACAATGAGCAGTTCTTC.

The chain employs TRBV19 and TRBJ2-2; TRBD2 agrees at 13 bases. The CDR3 is made up of 17 amino acids. The germline CDR1 and CDR2 sequences are LNHDA and SQIVND (reference sequence). Unmatched junction bases numbered 4, after V lost 5 bases and J lost 1 base. The CDR3: CASSSRTSGGNTGELFF. CDR3 sequence (DNA): TGTGCCAGTAGTTCCAGGACTAGCGGGGGGAACACCGGGGAGCTGTTTTTT.

This sequence joins TRBV6-5 and TRBJ1-1; no reliable D call. CDR1 MNHEY and CDR2 SVGAGI come from the germline V gene. V was clipped by 4 bases and J by 1 base, with 4 bases between them. The CDR3 is made up of 12 amino acids. CDR3 loop: CASSSGNTEAFF. In nucleotides, the CDR3 is TGTGCCAGCAGTTCGGGGAACACTGAAGCTTTCTTT.

The gene calls are TRBV20-1 and TRBJ2-1; TRBD2 is a possible D gene (6 bases). CDR1 and CDR2 (germline): DFQATT, SNEGSKA (reference sequence). The CDR3 runs 15 residues. V was shortened by 3 bases and J by 2 bases, with 14 bases between the two germline ends. This chain's CDR3 is CSASQGSGAYNEQFF. The CDR3 DNA follows: TGCAGTGCTAGTCAAGGTAGCGGCGCCTACAATGAGCAGTTCTTC.

This sequence joins TRBV5-1 and TRBJ2-1; no clear D gene. The V end lost 4 bases, the J end lost 5 bases, and 7 bases lay between the germline ends. This CDR3 region has 12 residues. Germline V lookup: CDR1 SGHRS, CDR2 YFSETQ. The CDR3, as DNA: TGCGCCAGCAGCCCCGCTAACAATGAGCAGTTCTTC. Its translation: CASSPANNEQFF.

The V call is TRBV6-5, the J call TRBJ2-1, with a possible D match to TRBD2 (5 bases). The germline gives CDR1 MNHEY, CDR2 SVGAGI. Trimming took 0 bases from V and 9 from J, leaving 12 bases between them. The CDR3 has 14 amino acids. The CDR3 coding sequence is TGTGCCAGCAGTTACTCGAGGGTGGGTCCTGAGCAGTTCTTC. Protein product: CASSYSRVGPEQFF.

A note on this clone: Other nucleotide sequences in the sample specify the same CDR3. CDR3 region: CSAAGANVLTF. The CDR3 DNA reads TGCAGTGCGGCAGGGGCCAACGTCCTGACTTTC. The V gene is TRBV20-1, the J gene TRBJ2-6; D is unresolved. With 6 bases removed from V and 4 bases from J, the gap between germline ends came to 4 bases. The CDR3 has 11 residues. From germline, CDR1 is DFQATT and CDR2 SNEGSKA (reference sequence).

This clone was seen more than once but under ten times. The chain joins TRBV4-1 to TRBJ1-6, with unresolved D. The germline V gene encodes CDR1 MGHRA and CDR2 YSYEKL. V was trimmed by 0 bases and J by 9 bases, leaving 12 bases between them. The CDR3 totals 15 residues. In nucleotides, the CDR3 is TGCGCCAGCAGCCAAGAGCGGGCTGGGAGTTCACCCCTCCACTTT. Its translation is CASSQERAGSSPLHF.

The rearrangement links TRBV9 to TRBJ1-2, with D possibly matching TRBD1 (6 bases). The CDR3 has 14 amino acids. Trimming pared 4 bases from V and 4 bases from J, leaving 14 bases between. The germline CDR1 and CDR2 sequences are SGDLS and YYNGEE. The CDR3 is CASSFRQEPYGYTF. CDR3 nucleotides: TGTGCCAGCAGCTTTCGACAGGAGCCCTATGGCTACACCTTC.

This chain connects TRBV28 to TRBJ2-5; the match to TRBD2 covers 9 bases. The V segment lost 3 bases and the J segment 4 bases; nucleotides outside the gene matches: 9. The CDR3 loop spans 16 amino acids. Germline assignment: CDR1 MDHEN and CDR2 SYDVKM. The CDR3 bases are TGTGCCAGCAGTTTGGCTGGCGGGGGGGCCAGAGAGACCCAGTACTTC. Protein: CASSLAGGGARETQYF.

This chain connects TRBV7-9 to TRBJ2-5, with D possibly matching TRBD1 (6 bases). The V and J ends lost 4 bases and 5 bases respectively, with 17 bases between them. CDR3 length: 15 residues. The germline V gene encodes CDR1 SEHNR and CDR2 FQNEAQ (reference sequence). The CDR3 sequence: CASSSGTGPGETQYF. CDR3 bases: TGTGCCAGCAGCTCCGGAACAGGGCCAGGGGAGACCCAGTACTTC.

The chain couples TRBV6-2 or TRBV6-3 to TRBJ1-5, with D possibly being TRBD1 (6 bases). The CDR3 consists of 13 residues. Germline V CDR1 and CDR2: MNHEY, SVGEGT. The V end was cut by 5 bases, the J end by 5 bases, with 10 bases between. The CDR3 coding sequence is TGTGCCAGCAGTCGTTCAGGGGATCAGCCCCAGCATTTT. The encoded protein is CASSRSGDQPQHF.

The sample holds one count of this clone. The V and J genes are TRBV19 and TRBJ2-3; 8 bases are shared with TRBD2. CDR1 and CDR2 from the germline V gene are LNHDA and SQIVND (reference sequence). The ends lost 10 bases at V and 3 bases at J; junction bases unmatched: 9. This CDR3 is 14 amino acids long. CDR3 sequence reads: CAITSGGSTDTQYF. The CDR3 DNA follows: TGTGCCATCACCAGCGGGGGCAGTACAGATACGCAGTATTTT.

This clone was seen only once. The chain joins TRBV20-1 to TRBJ2-3; a possible D gene is TRBD1 (6 bases). From germline, CDR1 is DFQATT and CDR2 SNEGSKA (reference sequence). The CDR3 has 15 amino acids. The ends were cut back, 3 bases at V and 0 bases at J, with 13 bases in the middle. The CDR3 DNA sequence: TGCAGTGCTAGTCTCCGGGACACTAGCACAGATACGCAGTATTTT. As protein: CSASLRDTSTDTQYF.